These 15 T cell receptor beta chains were sequenced from one sample in a study of CD8 T cells in Susac syndrome. Reverse transcription of roughly 0.5 to 1 ug RNA was carried out with random hexamers. A single record per CDR3 protein comes from TCRdb applying MiXCR to the immunoSEQ multiplex PCR reads. Of about 200,000 distinct CDR3 sequences in the sample, 92% were seen once. The sample comprised CD8+ T cells from PBMCs. The receptors were sampled from a human donor with multiple sclerosis.

V is TRBV5-1 and J is TRBJ2-7; the match to TRBD1 covers 12 bases. The V and J ends lost 1 base and 0 bases, in that order; junction bases with no gene match: 11. The germline CDR1 and CDR2 sequences are SGHRS and YFSETQ. The CDR3 is 19 amino acids. CDR3 amino acids: CASSLSGDRGLASSYEQYF. The CDR3 region has the DNA TGCGCCAGCAGCTTGTCCGGGGACAGGGGGCTAGCGAGCTCCTACGAGCAGTACTTC.

The chain is built from TRBV29-1 and TRBJ2-1, with unresolved D. Germline V gene data show CDR1 as SQVTM and CDR2 as ANQGSEA. Trimming took 6 bases from V and 4 from J, leaving 7 bases between them. The CDR3 length is 11 residues. The CDR3 DNA reads TGCAGCGTAGCCCTATACAATGAGCAGTTCTTC. It encodes CSVALYNEQFF.

The chain combines TRBV24-1 with TRBJ2-2, with TRBD2 identical over 9 bases. V trimming: 8 bases; J trimming: 7 bases; junction bases outside the gene matches: 1. Per the germline V gene, CDR1 is KGHDR and CDR2 is SFDVKD. The CDR3 runs 12 residues. CDR3 bases: TGTGCCACCACTAGCGGGAACGGGGAGCTGTTTTTT. Translating gives CATTSGNGELFF.

The CDR3 sequence is CATSRDSRASPLHF. Written as DNA, the CDR3 is TGTGCCACCAGCAGAGATTCCCGGGCTTCACCCCTCCACTTT. The chain has TRBV15 and TRBJ1-6; D unclear. The germline V and J ends were trimmed by 0 bases and 9 bases, with 9 bases remaining between them. Germline loops: CDR1 LNHNV, CDR2 YYDKDF (reference sequence). The CDR3 has 14 residues.

V gene TRBV27 combines with J gene TRBJ1-1; 10 nucleotides line up with TRBD1. Trimming cost V 4 bases and J 7 bases; bases outside gene matches: 6. Germline CDR1 and CDR2: MNHEY and SMNVEV (reference sequence). The CDR3 length is 14 residues. The DNA for the CDR3 is TGTGCCAGCAGTTCGGGACAGGGGAAATTTGAAGCTTTCTTT. This gives the protein CASSSGQGKFEAFF.

CDR3 region: CASSQDPNEQFF. CDR3 nucleotide sequence: TGCGCCAGCAGCCAAGACCCCAATGAGCAGTTCTTC. The V and J genes are TRBV4-1 and TRBJ2-1; D is uncertain. Per germline, CDR1 MGHRA and CDR2 YSYEKL. Trimming removed 0 bases at V and 6 bases at J, with 3 bases between. This CDR3 has 12 residues.

V is TRBV6-5 and J is TRBJ2-1; TRBD2 aligns across 8 bases. V lost 6 bases to trimming and J lost 1 base; unmatched junction nucleotides: 5. The CDR3 runs 15 residues. CDR1 and CDR2 from the germline V gene are MNHEY and SVGAGI. The CDR3 region has the DNA TGTGCCAGCAGCACCAGCGGGGGATCCTACAATGAGCAGTTCTTC. Translating gives CASSTSGGSYNEQFF.

The chain links TRBV6-1 to TRBJ2-5, with TRBD1 identical over 12 bases. Germline V gene lookup returns CDR1 MNHNS and CDR2 SASEGT. The CDR3 consists of 16 residues. Losses at the gene ends were 6 bases for V and 5 bases for J; bases not matched to a gene: 10. The CDR3 spells CASSKRGTGGMETQYF. Written as DNA, the CDR3 is TGTGCCAGCAGCAAAAGGGGGACAGGGGGCATGGAGACCCAGTACTTC.

The chain carries TRBV29-1 and TRBJ1-2; unclear D gene. Trimming shortened V by 6 bases and J by 6 bases, and 14 bases separated the two germline ends. Looked up from germline, CDR1 is SQVTM and CDR2 is ANQGSEA. The CDR3 runs 12 residues. For the CDR3, the DNA is TGCAGCGTCTGGGATCCTCGGGATGGCTACACCTTC. It yields the protein CSVWDPRDGYTF.

This clonotype was picked up a small number of times. This rearrangement joins TRBV4-3 to TRBJ2-7; no definite D call. V was shortened by 1 base and J by 7 bases, with 11 bases between the two germline ends. The CDR3 has 13 residues. The germline V gene has CDR1 LGHNA and CDR2 YSLEER. Here the CDR3 reads CASSQVAYREQYF. Here the CDR3 DNA reads TGCGCCAGCAGCCAAGTGGCCTACCGGGAGCAGTACTTC.

A few counts support this clonotype. The chain uses TRBV6-2 or TRBV6-3 and TRBJ1-5; TRBD1 agrees at 7 bases. CDR1 is MNHEY and CDR2 is SVGEGT in the germline V gene. This CDR3 region has 15 residues. With V trimmed by 4 bases and J by 0 bases, 3 bases remained unmatched. The CDR3 protein is CASSSTGNSNQPQHF. CDR3 nucleotide sequence: TGTGCCAGCAGTTCGACAGGGAATAGCAATCAGCCCCAGCATTTT.

The V gene is TRBV9, the J gene TRBJ2-1, with D possibly matching TRBD1 (5 bases). The CDR3 is 17 amino acids. The V end was cut by 0 bases, the J end by 0 bases, with 13 bases between. The germline CDR1 and CDR2 sequences are SGDLS and YYNGEE. CDR3 sequence: CASSVAGASLSYNEQFF. DNA for the CDR3: TGTGCCAGCAGCGTAGCTGGGGCCAGCCTCTCCTACAATGAGCAGTTCTTC.

The genes are TRBV2 and TRBJ2-4; TRBD1 matches 10 bases. V was clipped by 6 bases and J by 0 bases; unmatched bases: 8. There are 17 residues in the CDR3. The V gene's germline CDR1 is SNHLY and CDR2 FYNNEI. The CDR3, as DNA: TGTGCCAGCAGAGGACAGGGGGATTCGCTAGCCAAAAACATTCAGTACTTC. Translation gives CASRGQGDSLAKNIQYF.

The genes are TRBV12-3 or TRBV12-4 and TRBJ1-5, with 8 bases matching TRBD1. The CDR3 sequence is 14 residues long. V dropped 4 bases and J dropped 6; count of bases not matched to a gene: 5. The CDR3 here is CASSSTGVGQPQHF. The CDR3 bases are TGTGCCAGCAGTTCGACAGGGGTTGGTCAGCCCCAGCATTTT.

The chain links TRBV9 to TRBJ2-2, with 11 bases lining up with TRBD1. The CDR3 sequence is 16 residues long. CDR1 is SGDLS and CDR2 is YYNGEE in the germline V gene. Trimming at V came to 3 bases and at J to 6 bases, leaving 7 bases not matched to a gene. The CDR3 loop is CASSATGQGAAGELFF. The DNA for the CDR3 is TGTGCCAGCAGCGCTACAGGACAGGGGGCGGCCGGGGAGCTGTTTTTT. Combining the CDR3 with reference TRBV9 and TRBJ2-2 gives the whole variable domain DSGVTQTPKHLITATGQRVTLRCSPRSGDLSVYWYQQSLDQGLQFLIQYYNGEERAKGNILERFSAQQFPDLHSELNLSSLELGDSALYFCASSATGQGAAGELFFGEGSRLTVL.